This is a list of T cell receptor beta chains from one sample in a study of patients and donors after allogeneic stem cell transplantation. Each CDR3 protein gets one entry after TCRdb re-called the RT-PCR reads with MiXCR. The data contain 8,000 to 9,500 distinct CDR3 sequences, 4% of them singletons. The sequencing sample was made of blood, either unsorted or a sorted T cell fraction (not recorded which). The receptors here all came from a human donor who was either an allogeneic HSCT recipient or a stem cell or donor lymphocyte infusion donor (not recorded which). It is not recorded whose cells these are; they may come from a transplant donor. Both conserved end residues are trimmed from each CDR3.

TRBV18,ASSPLSRQGNSPLH
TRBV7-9,ASSLAREQGKAMNGYT
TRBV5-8,ASSPGLSTNEKLF
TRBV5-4,ASSPPGTSGKWTRETQY
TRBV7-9,ASSLFASTEAF
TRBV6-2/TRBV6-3,ASTRQGLWGLNTEAF
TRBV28,ASSFLAGYEQY
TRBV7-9,ASSPPWTGGRETQY
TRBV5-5,ASSLQGNRVYEQY
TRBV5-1,ASSLTLGLAGPYEQY
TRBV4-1,ASSQVGRSSYNEQF
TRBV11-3,ASSLSGTSYNEQF
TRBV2,ASLSGLWSDTQY
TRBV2,ASSLLEGVGELF
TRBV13,ASSLGFDEQY
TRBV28,ASSHGTLGGTLY
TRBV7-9,ASSLGIGGDEQY
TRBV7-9,ASSLAVGGETQY
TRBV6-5,ASSYSWNLAKNIQY
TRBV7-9,ASSFPPRADPGTEGSSYNEQF
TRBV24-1,ATSDLGGKRGENEQF
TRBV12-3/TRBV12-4,ASSDGQLAAGGNTIY
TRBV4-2,ASSLKPAGTSGYNEQF
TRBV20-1,SARVPTTQPQH
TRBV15,ATSRDALAGEQY
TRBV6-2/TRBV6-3,ASSYSLESDTQY
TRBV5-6,ASSLAGGKVAF
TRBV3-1,ASSQAGVDGNTIY
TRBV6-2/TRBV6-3,ASSYLRGRSYLEQY
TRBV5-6,ASSSKRQGPYEQY
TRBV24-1,ATSEPPNNQPQH
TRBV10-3,AISASAANYGYT
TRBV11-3,ASKPSGRRMDNEQF
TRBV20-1,SALVRGGASYNEQF
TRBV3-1,ASSQGGGGELF
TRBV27,ASSFRVAYEQY
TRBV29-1,SVSTARVIGDTQY
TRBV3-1,ASSQAGSETQY
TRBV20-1,SASPLQGALGNSPLH
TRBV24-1,ATSDAFMYEQY
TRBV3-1,ASSQAGQVGNTEAF
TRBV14,ASSQAGANYGYT
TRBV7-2,ASKARDRANYGYT
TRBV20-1,SARDPRSSYEQY
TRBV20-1,SAGGPDRSNQPQH
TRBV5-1,ASSLVGYEQY
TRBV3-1,ASSRYDGYNEQF
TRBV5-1,ASSLGGSVADTQY
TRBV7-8,ASSLRQGWGNQPQH
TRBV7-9,ASSRTDGYQLYEQY
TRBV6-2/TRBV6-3,ASEDRGKKERNIQY
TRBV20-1,SASGQGVTEAF
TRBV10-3,AILAGTGGAYEQY
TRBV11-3,ASTPDSAYNEQF
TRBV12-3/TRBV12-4,ASRGIQHYGYT
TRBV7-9,ASSLDWTGKETQY
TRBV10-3,AIGGLEETQY
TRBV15,ATSSGRVSGNEQF
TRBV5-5,ASSLVGREETQY
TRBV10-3,AQDRQTAQNTEAF